In its sample, the clone carrying this TCR beta chain was seen once. Produced via immunoSEQ multiplex PCR; TCRdb's table is partial and in-frame only. The repertoire includes about 15,000 clones, approximately 75% of them detected once, and 11% to 15% sits in the top ten. CDR3 length: 14 amino acids. CDR1 and CDR2 (germline): LNHDA, SQIVND (reference sequence). Trimming took 3 bases from V and 8 from J, leaving 14 bases between them. The data belong to a study of somatic mutations in cytotoxic T cells in rheumatoid arthritis. This TCR was recovered from an adult with rheumatoid arthritis. The chain has TRBV19 and TRBJ2-1; no clear D gene. Sequencing used CD8+ T cells sorted from blood. CDR3 protein: CASSMLLIRDEQFF. CDR3 sequence (DNA): TGTGCCAGTAGTATGCTTCTAATAAGGGATGAGCAGTTCTTC.